This TCR beta chain was sequenced during a study of blood T cell repertoires in COVID-19. Background on the study: The origin of the acute and convalescent COVID-19 samples was the United States, Italy and Spain. Sources were T cells, B-cell-depleted T cells, or PBMCs; the material itself was cDNA or gDNA.

Methods used by the authors: Nucleated cell counts were estimated from reference gene primer amplification. Some clones are missing from TCRdb's copy, which holds only in-frame ones; the method was immunoSEQ multiplex PCR. V, J and clone size are those of that table, while D and trimming were read from the DNA. The sample consists of some 270,000 clones, approximately 89% of them appearing once. The TCR sequence derives from a woman between 35 and 50 years old who had recovered from COVID-19. The sample taken for sequencing was peripheral blood.

The CDR3 DNA reads as TGTGCCATCAGTGAGACCCCGGGACAGATGAACACTGAAGCTTTCTTT. Protein: CAISETPGQMNTEAFF. This chain connects TRBV10-3 to TRBJ1-1; 7 bases map to TRBD1. The CDR3 is 16 residues long. Germline CDR1 and CDR2: ENHRY and SYGVKD. The junction had 6 bases not matched to a gene; V was cut back by 2 bases and J by 0 bases.